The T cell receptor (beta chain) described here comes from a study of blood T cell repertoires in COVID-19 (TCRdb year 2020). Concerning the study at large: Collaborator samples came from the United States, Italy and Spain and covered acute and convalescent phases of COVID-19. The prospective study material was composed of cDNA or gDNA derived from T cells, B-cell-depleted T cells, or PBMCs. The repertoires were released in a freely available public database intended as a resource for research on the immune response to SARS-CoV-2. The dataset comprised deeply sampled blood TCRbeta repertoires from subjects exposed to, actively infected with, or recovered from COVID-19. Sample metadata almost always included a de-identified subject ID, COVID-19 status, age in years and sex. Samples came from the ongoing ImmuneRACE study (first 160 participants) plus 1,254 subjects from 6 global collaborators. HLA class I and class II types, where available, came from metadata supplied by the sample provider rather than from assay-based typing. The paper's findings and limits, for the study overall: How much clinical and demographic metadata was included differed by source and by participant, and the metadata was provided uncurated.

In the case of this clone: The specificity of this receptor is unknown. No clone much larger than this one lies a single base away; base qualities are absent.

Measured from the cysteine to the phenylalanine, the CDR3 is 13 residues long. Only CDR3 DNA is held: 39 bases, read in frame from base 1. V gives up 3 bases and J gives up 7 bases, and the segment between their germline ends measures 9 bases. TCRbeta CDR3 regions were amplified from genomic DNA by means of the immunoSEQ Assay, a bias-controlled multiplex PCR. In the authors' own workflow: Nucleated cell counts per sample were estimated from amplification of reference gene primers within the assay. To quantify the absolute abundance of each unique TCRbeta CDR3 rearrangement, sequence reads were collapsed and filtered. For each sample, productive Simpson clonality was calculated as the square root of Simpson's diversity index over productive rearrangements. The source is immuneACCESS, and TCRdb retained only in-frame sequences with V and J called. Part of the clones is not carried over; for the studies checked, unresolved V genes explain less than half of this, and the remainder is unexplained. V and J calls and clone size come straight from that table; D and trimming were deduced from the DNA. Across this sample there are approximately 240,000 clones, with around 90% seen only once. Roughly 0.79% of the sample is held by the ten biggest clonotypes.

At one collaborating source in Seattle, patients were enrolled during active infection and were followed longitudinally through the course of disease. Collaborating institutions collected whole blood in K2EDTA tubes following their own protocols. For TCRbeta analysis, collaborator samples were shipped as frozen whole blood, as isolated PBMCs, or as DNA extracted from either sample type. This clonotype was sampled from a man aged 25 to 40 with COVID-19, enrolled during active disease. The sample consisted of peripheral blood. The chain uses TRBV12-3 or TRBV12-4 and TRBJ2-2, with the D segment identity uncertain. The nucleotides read TGTGCCAGCAGTTTGGGTCTAGTCGGGGAGCTGTTTTTT. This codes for CASSLGLVGELFF.